The 2 T cell receptor beta chains reported below all come from one sample, sequenced in a study of T cells after yellow fever vaccination. TCRdb re-called the 5' RACE reads with MiXCR, one entry per CDR3 protein. Among just over 300,000 distinct CDR3 sequences, approximately 3.9% were seen once, and the ten largest hold around 22%. Specimen: PBMCs, collected on the day of the yellow fever booster vaccination. These receptors all come from a man younger than 35 who received the YFV17D yellow fever vaccine.

The chain couples TRBV7-2 to TRBJ2-3; 9 bases are shared with TRBD2. Germline V gives CDR1 SGHTA, CDR2 FQGNSA. CDR3 size: 16 residues. The trim removed 5 bases at V and 9 bases at J, leaving 15 bases unmatched. The CDR3 DNA sequence: TGTGCCAGCAGCCTCCTTGGGGGCGGGGGGGCCTCAACGCAGTATTTT. The encoded protein is CASSLLGGGGASTQYF.

This clonotype came up many times. The V call is TRBV6-1, the J call TRBJ1-6, with TRBD1 matching over 7 bases. Germline trimming cut 4 bases from V and 9 bases from J; bases unmatched to any gene: 6. The germline CDR1 and CDR2 sequences are MNHNS and SASEGT. The CDR3 runs to 14 residues. The DNA of the CDR3 is TGTGCCAGCAGTGGACAGGGTTTTAGTTCACCCCTCCACTTT. It is translated as CASSGQGFSSPLHF.